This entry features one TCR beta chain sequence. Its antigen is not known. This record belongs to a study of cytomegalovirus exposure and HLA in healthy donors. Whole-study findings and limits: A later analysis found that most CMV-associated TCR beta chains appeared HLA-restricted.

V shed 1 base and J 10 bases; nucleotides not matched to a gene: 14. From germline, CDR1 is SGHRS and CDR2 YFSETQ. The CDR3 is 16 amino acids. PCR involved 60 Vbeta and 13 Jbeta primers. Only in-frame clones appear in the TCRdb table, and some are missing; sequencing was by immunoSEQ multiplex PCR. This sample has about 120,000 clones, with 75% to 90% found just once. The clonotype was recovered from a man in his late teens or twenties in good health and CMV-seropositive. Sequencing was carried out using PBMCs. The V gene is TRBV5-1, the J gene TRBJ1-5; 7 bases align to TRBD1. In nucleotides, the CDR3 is TGCGCCAGCAGCTTGCGTGCAGGGGGAAGTGGCGGTCCCCAGCATTTT. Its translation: CASSLRAGGSGGPQHF. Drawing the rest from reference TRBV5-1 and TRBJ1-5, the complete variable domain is KAGVTQTPRYLIKTRGQQVTLSCSPISGHRSVSWYQQTPGQGLQFLFEYFSETQRNKGNFPGRFSGRQFSNSRSEMNVSTLELGDSALYLCASSLRAGGSGGPQHFGDGTRLSIL.